The text below deals with one T cell receptor (beta chain). Its specificity is unknown. This CDR3 region has 14 residues. Germline loops: CDR1 MNHEY, CDR2 SVGEGT. Deletions cut 8 bases from V and 5 bases from J, with 16 bases between. The data derive from a study of T cell repertoires in cytomegalovirus infection. Each CDR3 protein gets one entry after TCRdb re-called the reads with MiXCR. The table has roughly 570,000 distinct CDR3 sequences, approximately 40% seen once. This clonotype originated in a human donor in good health (CMV status not recorded). Some clones in this sample may be carry-over from other donors' samples. This sequence joins TRBV6-2 or TRBV6-3 and TRBJ2-1; D gene uncertain. Sequences were derived from cultured PBMCs, sampled from culture after CMV antigen stimulation. The CDR3 region is CASPPPSRHNEQFF. The CDR3 DNA reads TGTGCCAGCCCCCCCCCCTCGCGCCACAATGAGCAGTTCTTC.